These T cell receptor beta chains were read from a single sample in a study of blood T cell repertoires in COVID-19. Clones were read by immunoSEQ multiplex PCR, and TCRdb kept only the in-frame ones, dropping some. The sample has a few hundred thousand clones, around 86% seen once. What was sequenced was PBMCs or T cells enriched from blood (not recorded which). Source of these receptors: a young woman who had recovered from COVID-19. CDR3s include the opening cysteine and the closing phenylalanine or tryptophan. Each record gives: clone size, D gene, V gene, J gene, CDR3 protein, CDR3 DNA. A D gene is named only where the DNA matches it firmly. Expanded clones get a size class; other rows say once, few or many, or leave the size out.

-	-	TRBV19	TRBJ1-6	CASSRGGDSPLHF	TGTGCCAGTAGCCGGGGAGGCGATTCACCCCTCCACTTT
-	-	TRBV5-1	TRBJ1-1	CASSTDAEAFF	TGCGCCAGCAGCACAGACGCGGAAGCTTTCTTT
-	-	TRBV19	TRBJ1-1	CASSRRHNQENTEAFF	TGTGCCAGTAGTAGAAGACACAATCAGGAGAACACTGAAGCTTTCTTT
-	-	TRBV20-1	TRBJ1-1	CSARGGMGAFF	TGCAGTGCTAGGGGGGGGATGGGAGCTTTCTTT
-	TRBD1	TRBV11-3	TRBJ1-1	CASSYRGTEAFF	TGTGCCAGCAGTTACAGGGGAACTGAAGCTTTCTTT
-	TRBD1	TRBV24-1	TRBJ2-5	CATRLGQEQETQYF	TGTGCCACCAGATTAGGACAGGAGCAAGAGACCCAGTACTTC
-	-	TRBV19	TRBJ2-7	CASTRSAQGSYEQYF	TGTGCCAGTACCCGGAGCGCCCAGGGGAGCTACGAGCAGTACTTC
-	-	TRBV7-3	TRBJ2-3	CASTPGSAPGGDTQYF	TGTGCCAGCACCCCCGGGTCGGCTCCCGGTGGGGATACGCAGTATTTT
-	-	TRBV30	TRBJ2-4	CAWSVSSSVKNIQYF	TGTGCCTGGAGTGTCTCTAGCTCGGTCAAAAACATTCAGTACTTC
-	-	TRBV15	TRBJ2-2	CATSRNSRTNTGELFF	TGTGCCACCAGCCGTAACAGTCGAACGAACACCGGGGAGCTGTTTTTT
-	-	TRBV9	TRBJ1-2	CASSRRQGADYGYTF	TGTGCCAGCAGCCGTAGACAAGGGGCGGACTATGGCTACACCTTC
once	-	TRBV5-4	TRBJ2-5	CASSLSPRQETQYF	TGTGCCAGCAGCTTGTCTCCCCGCCAAGAGACCCAGTACTTC
-	-	TRBV5-6	TRBJ1-2	CASSPFVAANYGYTF	TGTGCCAGCAGCCCTTTCGTGGCAGCTAACTATGGCTACACCTTC
-	TRBD1	TRBV30	TRBJ1-1	CAWRRRTGIYAFF	TGTGCCTGGAGACGGAGGACAGGGATCTATGCTTTCTTT
-	TRBD1	TRBV24-1	TRBJ1-2	CATSDLQGDYGYTF	TGTGCCACCAGTGATTTGCAGGGGGACTATGGCTACACCTTC
-	-	TRBV7-3	TRBJ2-7	CASSLGWRDEQYF	TGTGCCAGCAGCTTAGGTTGGCGGGACGAGCAGTACTTC
-	-	TRBV7-8	TRBJ1-1	CASSLASGPEIQLEAFF	TGTGCCAGCAGCTTAGCTTCAGGGCCAGAAATACAACTTGAAGCTTTCTTT
-	-	TRBV19	TRBJ1-6	CASSIEGAGPLHF	TGTGCCAGTAGTATAGAGGGGGCCGGGCCCCTCCACTTT
-	-	TRBV3-1/TRBV3-2	TRBJ2-7	CASSQVGGTEQYF	TGTGCCAGCAGCCAAGTTGGAGGTACCGAGCAGTACTTC
-	TRBD1	TRBV3-1/TRBV3-2	TRBJ1-2	CASSYRDRLNYGYTF	TGTGCCAGCAGCTACCGGGACAGGCTTAACTATGGCTACACCTTC
-	TRBD1	TRBV19	TRBJ2-4	CASSTEGQGMNIQYF	TGTGCCAGTAGTACTGAGGGACAGGGGATGAACATTCAGTACTTC
-	-	TRBV7-3	TRBJ2-1	CASGVDEQFF	TGTGCCTCGGGTGTAGATGAGCAGTTCTTC
-	TRBD1	TRBV13	TRBJ1-1	CASSSGQGTEAFF	TGTGCCAGCAGCTCGGGACAGGGCACTGAAGCTTTCTTT
-	-	TRBV5-4	TRBJ2-7	CASSSQENNPGEQYF	TGTGCCAGCAGCTCACAAGAGAATAACCCGGGGGAGCAGTACTTC
-	TRBD1	TRBV30	TRBJ2-7	CAWSNYDRGLYEQYF	TGTGCCTGGAGTAACTATGACAGGGGGTTGTACGAGCAGTACTTC
-	TRBD1	TRBV5-8	TRBJ1-2	CASSSDRAYGYTF	TGTGCCAGCAGCTCCGACAGGGCCTATGGCTACACCTTC
-	TRBD1	TRBV7-2	TRBJ1-4	CASSFQGVGEKLFF	TGTGCCAGCAGCTTCCAGGGGGTAGGCGAAAAACTGTTTTTT
-	-	TRBV9	TRBJ2-1	CASSAGDRAYNEQFF	TGTGCCAGCAGCGCAGGGGATAGGGCCTACAATGAGCAGTTCTTC
-	-	TRBV28	TRBJ2-7	CASTTGGYYEQYF	TGTGCCAGCACCACGGGTGGCTACTACGAGCAGTACTTC
-	-	TRBV14	TRBJ1-2	CASSPNTGSGYTF	TGTGCCAGCAGCCCAAATACAGGGTCCGGCTACACCTTC
-	-	TRBV30	TRBJ1-1	CAWTRTGNTEAFF	TGTGCCTGGACCCGAACAGGGAACACTGAAGCTTTCTTT
-	-	TRBV5-1	TRBJ1-4	CASSDSLATNEKLFF	TGCGCCAGCAGCGACTCCCTTGCAACTAATGAAAAACTGTTTTTT
-	-	TRBV5-6	TRBJ2-5	CASSTRGGEETQYF	TGTGCCAGCAGCACTAGGGGGGGGGAAGAGACCCAGTACTTC
-	-	TRBV9	TRBJ1-6	CASSISGRENSPLHF	TGTGCCAGCAGCATCTCCGGGAGAGAGAATTCACCCCTCCACTTT
-	-	TRBV7-3	TRBJ2-2	CASSLVGGELFF	TGTGCCAGCAGCTTAGTCGGCGGGGAGCTGTTTTTT
-	-	TRBV28	TRBJ1-2	CASSFVPGLGYTF	TGTGCCAGCAGTTTCGTTCCAGGGTTGGGCTACACCTTC
-	-	TRBV18	TRBJ2-3	CASSPPLTDTQYF	TGTGCCAGCTCCCCTCCACTCACAGATACGCAGTATTTT
-	-	TRBV6-5	TRBJ1-4	CASSTGIYEKLFF	TGTGCCAGCAGCACAGGGATTTATGAAAAACTGTTTTTT
-	-	TRBV12-5	TRBJ1-1	CASGSVTESEAFF	TGTGCTAGTGGTTCGGTGACAGAGAGTGAAGCTTTCTTT
-	-	TRBV21-1	TRBJ2-1	CASSSSADEQFF	TGTGCCAGCAGCTCCTCAGCGGATGAGCAGTTCTTC
-	TRBD2	TRBV7-3	TRBJ2-5	CASSVSGGALETQYF	TGTGCCAGCAGCGTTAGCGGGGGGGCGTTAGAGACCCAGTACTTC
-	TRBD2	TRBV2	TRBJ2-1	CASSPVGLAGGNEQFF	TGTGCCAGCAGCCCAGTAGGACTAGCGGGGGGGAATGAGCAGTTCTTC
-	-	TRBV3-1/TRBV3-2	TRBJ1-2	CASSQSPGGYTF	TGTGCCAGCAGCCAAAGCCCGGGGGGCTACACCTTC
-	-	TRBV3-1/TRBV3-2	TRBJ2-5	CASSQAEETQYF	TGTGCCAGCAGCCAAGCCGAGGAGACCCAGTACTTC
-	TRBD2	TRBV10-3	TRBJ2-7	CAISYTSALYEQYF	TGTGCCATCAGTTATACTAGCGCCCTATACGAGCAGTACTTC
-	TRBD1	TRBV30	TRBJ1-1	CAWSGQGETEAFF	TGTGCCTGGAGTGGACAGGGTGAAACTGAAGCTTTCTTT
-	TRBD1	TRBV30	TRBJ1-1	CAWKRTGRTEAFF	TGTGCCTGGAAGAGGACAGGGCGAACTGAAGCTTTCTTT
-	-	TRBV6-5	TRBJ2-7	CASSPWTSEGEQYF	TGTGCCAGCAGTCCCTGGACATCGGAGGGGGAGCAGTACTTC
once	-	TRBV5-1	TRBJ1-6	CASSSTGNSPLHF	TGCGCCAGCAGCTCCACAGGGAATTCACCCCTCCACTTT
-	-	TRBV7-2	TRBJ2-1	CASRPGHSQTYNEQFF	TGTGCCAGCAGACCGGGACACTCGCAGACCTACAATGAGCAGTTCTTC
-	TRBD1	TRBV6-5	TRBJ1-3	CASGTGERNTIYF	TGTGCCAGCGGGACAGGGGAGAGAAACACCATATATTTT
-	-	TRBV3-1/TRBV3-2	TRBJ1-6	CASSQGEGHSPLHF	TGTGCCAGCAGCCAAGGGGAGGGTCATTCACCCCTCCACTTT
-	TRBD2	TRBV29-1	TRBJ2-1	CSVGSLRGVSYNEQFF	TGCAGCGTCGGTTCGCTGCGGGGGGTCTCCTACAATGAGCAGTTCTTC